The present entry profiles one T cell receptor beta chain with its context. Its matching antigen is unknown. These data come from a study of cytomegalovirus exposure and HLA in healthy donors. Study observations and caveats: Specificity of a few CMV-associated chains for CMV antigens was verified in vitro.

V shed 10 bases, J shed 3 bases, and the junction held 7 bases outside the gene matches. This CDR3 contains 13 residues. Germline V gene sequence: CDR1 MDHEN, CDR2 SYDVKM. These donors were members of the approximately 120-subject validation cohort, a group separate from the approximately 670-subject first cohort. Using immunoSEQ multiplex PCR, the repertoire was profiled, and TCRdb retains in-frame clones only, with some absent. The table includes a few hundred thousand clones, 90% detected once. The sequence was obtained from a woman aged 25-40 years in good health and CMV-seronegative. Sequences were obtained from PBMCs. V is TRBV28 and J is TRBJ2-3, with TRBD2 matching 7 bases. CDR3 sequence reads: CATALGGTDTQYF. In nucleotides, the CDR3 is TGTGCCACCGCCCTGGGGGGGACAGATACGCAGTATTTT. Full variable domain (outside the CDR3, taken from reference TRBV28 and TRBJ2-3): DVKVTQSSRYLVKRTGEKVFLECVQDMDHENMFWYRQDPGLGLRLIYFSYDVKMKEKGDIPEGYSVSREKKERFSLILESASTNQTSMYLCATALGGTDTQYFGPGTRLTVL.